The 24 T cell receptor beta chains below all came from one sample that was sequenced in a study of PD-L1 blockade in urothelial cancer. This table comes from immunoSEQ multiplex PCR, and its TCRdb copy is limited to in-frame clones, with some not included. The sample has tens of thousands of clones; approximately 80% are singletons. Sequenced material: PBMCs, taken around atezolizumab (anti-PD-L1) treatment. These receptors came from a man between 35 and 55 years old with urothelial cancer.

This clone appeared once. The V gene is TRBV9, the J gene TRBJ2-7; 7 positions agree with TRBD2. Germline trimming cut 0 bases from V and 3 bases from J; bases unmatched to any gene: 3. The CDR3 is made up of 14 amino acids. Germline CDR1 SGDLS, CDR2 YYNGEE. In DNA form, the CDR3 reads TGTGCCAGCAGCGTAGGGGACTACATCTACGAGCAGTACTTC. This sequence encodes CASSVGDYIYEQYF.

The rearrangement joins TRBV9 to TRBJ2-3; D is perhaps TRBD1 (5 bases). Trimming shortened V by 2 bases and J by 5 bases, and 9 bases separated the two germline ends. The CDR3 contains 13 residues. Germline CDR1 and CDR2: SGDLS and YYNGEE. Here the CDR3 DNA reads TGTGCCAGCAGCGTTCAGGGTTTAGATACGCAGTATTTT. Amino acid sequence: CASSVQGLDTQYF.

This chain connects TRBV7-2 to TRBJ1-1; 12 positions agree with TRBD1. Germline values: CDR1 SGHTA, CDR2 FQGNSA. The CDR3 loop spans 16 amino acids. V was clipped by 5 bases and J by 5 bases; unmatched bases: 9. The CDR3 loop is CASSPRDRGRGTEAFF. In nucleotides, the CDR3 is TGTGCCAGCAGCCCCCGGGACAGGGGGCGAGGGACTGAAGCTTTCTTT.

The chain has TRBV9 and TRBJ1-3; D is ambiguous. Germline V gene sequence: CDR1 SGDLS, CDR2 YYNGEE. V was pared by 4 bases and J by 4 bases, with 18 bases between. CDR3 size: 16 residues. CDR3 nucleotide sequence: TGTGCCAGCAGCACGCAGGATCAGGTTAAGGGAAACACCATATATTTT. Its translation is CASSTQDQVKGNTIYF.

The V call is TRBV25-1, the J call TRBJ1-2, with a weak D call TRBD1 (5 bases). The V end was cut by 2 bases, the J end by 6 bases, with 10 bases between. CDR3 length: 13 residues. Germline V gives CDR1 MGHDK, CDR2 SYGVNS. CDR3 in DNA: TGTGCCAGCAGTGAAGGCAGGGCCGATGGCTACACCTTC. Amino acids: CASSEGRADGYTF.

This sequence joins TRBV6-1 and TRBJ1-5; no firm D call. The length of the CDR3 is 14 residues. The germline V and J ends were trimmed by 0 bases and 10 bases, with 13 bases remaining between them. CDR1 is MNHNS, CDR2 SASEGT, per germline. In DNA form, the CDR3 reads TGTGCCAGCAGTGAAGCGCGGGTTTGGGCACCCCAGCATTTT. Its protein product is CASSEARVWAPQHF.

This chain uses TRBV5-1 with TRBJ2-1, with D perhaps TRBD2 (6 bases). The CDR3 consists of 16 residues. V lost 1 base and J 2 bases, leaving 13 bases between the germline ends. Germline CDR1 SGHRS, CDR2 YFSETQ. Here the CDR3 reads CASSLYGRRPYNEQFF. CDR3 bases: TGCGCCAGCAGCTTGTATGGGAGGCGCCCCTACAATGAGCAGTTCTTC.

This chain connects TRBV11-3 to TRBJ2-2; possibly TRBD1 for D (6 bases). This CDR3 region has 13 residues. Germline lookup yields CDR1 SGHNT and CDR2 YENEEA. V was cut by 3 bases and J by 6 bases, with 8 bases left in between. The DNA of the CDR3 is TGTGCCAGCAGCTTTACAGGGTCCGGGGAGCTGTTTTTT. Translated: CASSFTGSGELFF.

This chain connects TRBV5-1 to TRBJ1-1; D possibly corresponds to TRBD1 (5 bases). The CDR3 sequence is 15 residues long. Trimming removed 4 bases from V and 4 bases from J, with 17 bases in between. Germline CDR1 and CDR2: SGHRS and YFSETQ. The CDR3 loop is CASSAGLPGGTEAFF. Here the CDR3 DNA reads TGCGCCAGCAGCGCCGGGCTTCCCGGGGGCACTGAAGCTTTCTTT.

This rearrangement joins TRBV7-2 to TRBJ2-7; 7 bases are shared with TRBD1. This CDR3 comprises 16 residues. V lost 2 bases to trimming and J lost 6 bases; unmatched junction nucleotides: 13. Looked up from germline, CDR1 is SGHTA and CDR2 is FQGNSA. The CDR3 DNA reads as TGTGCCAGCAGCTTACGTGGCAGGGGGTCGTCGTCCGAGCAGTACTTC. Its translation is CASSLRGRGSSSEQYF.

Written as DNA, the CDR3 is TGTGCCCAGGGTTGGAACACTGAAGCTTTCTTT. Amino acid sequence: CAQGWNTEAFF. V usage is TRBV30 and J usage is TRBJ1-1; maybe TRBD1 (5 bases). The CDR3 totals 11 residues. CDR1 and CDR2 from the germline V gene are GTSNPN and SVGIG (reference sequence). The V end was cut by 8 bases, the J end by 1 base, with 8 bases between.

The chain is built from TRBV28 and TRBJ2-1; TRBD1 agrees at 7 bases. V lost 6 bases, J lost 3 bases, and 8 bases stayed unmatched. The CDR3 sequence is 15 residues long. Germline-derived CDR1 and CDR2 are MDHEN and SYDVKM. The CDR3 is CASSPTGTVYNEQFF. CDR3 nucleotide sequence: TGTGCCAGCAGCCCGACAGGGACGGTCTACAATGAGCAGTTCTTC.

V gene TRBV13 combines with J gene TRBJ2-3; no clear D gene. Trimming left V 5 bases short and J 3 bases short, with 15 bases between. CDR1 is PRHDT and CDR2 is FYEKMQ in the germline V gene (reference sequence). The CDR3 totals 15 residues. The CDR3 region is CASSHLSGYTDTQYF. The CDR3 nucleotides are TGTGCCAGCAGCCACCTCTCGGGTTATACAGATACGCAGTATTTT. The variable domain in full, completed from reference TRBV13 and TRBJ2-3, reads AAGVIQSPRHLIKEKRETATLKCYPIPRHDTVYWYQQGPGQDPQFLISFYEKMQSDKGSIPDRFSAQQFSDYHSELNMSSLELGDSALYFCASSHLSGYTDTQYFGPGTRLTVL.

The rearrangement uses TRBV7-3 and TRBJ2-2, with 7 bases fitting TRBD1. CDR1 is SGHTA, CDR2 FQGTGA, per germline. V lost 5 bases, J lost 2 bases, and 5 bases stayed unmatched. CDR3 length: 15 residues. CDR3 amino acids: CASSPTGVNTGELFF. As DNA, the CDR3 is TGTGCCAGCAGCCCCACAGGGGTTAACACCGGGGAGCTGTTTTTT. Full variable domain (outside the CDR3, taken from reference TRBV7-3 and TRBJ2-2): GAGVSQTPSNKVTEKGKYVELRCDPISGHTALYWYRQSLGQGPEFLIYFQGTGAADDSGLPNDRFFAVRPEGSVSTLKIQRTERGDSAVYLCASSPTGVNTGELFFGEGSRLTVL.

The rearrangement joins TRBV19 to TRBJ1-1, with 9 bases identical to TRBD1. Germline lookup yields CDR1 LNHDA and CDR2 SQIVND (reference sequence). Unmatched junction bases numbered 10, after V lost 7 bases and J lost 4 bases. This CDR3 has 15 residues. The CDR3 here is CASMSRTGGGTEAFF. The CDR3 DNA follows: TGTGCCAGTATGAGCCGCACAGGGGGCGGCACTGAAGCTTTCTTT.

The chain couples TRBV7-3 to TRBJ2-3; 8 bases agree with TRBD1. This CDR3 comprises 16 residues. Germline CDR1 reads SGHTA; CDR2 reads FQGTGA. V was pared by 4 bases and J by 5 bases, with 11 bases of the junction left unmatched. The CDR3 here is CASSWGAGGRGDTQYF. The CDR3 coding sequence is TGTGCCAGCAGCTGGGGGGCAGGGGGCCGGGGAGATACGCAGTATTTT.

The rearrangement joins TRBV6-1 to TRBJ1-5; D remains unclear. Germline CDR1 reads MNHNS; CDR2 reads SASEGT. Trimming shortened V by 4 bases and J by 6 bases, and 7 bases separated the two germline ends. The CDR3 totals 12 residues. The CDR3 here is CASSVGSQPQHF. The CDR3 region has the DNA TGTGCCAGCAGTGTAGGGAGTCAGCCCCAGCATTTT.

The chain combines TRBV9 with TRBJ1-3, with no clear D. CDR3 length: 13 amino acids. The V gene lost 4 bases and the J gene lost 2 bases, with 7 bases spanning the gap. CDR1 and CDR2 (germline): SGDLS, YYNGEE. CDR3 bases: TGTGCCAGCAGCATTACAGCTGGAAACACCATATATTTT. Residues: CASSITAGNTIYF.

The rearrangement joins TRBV7-3 to TRBJ2-3; D gene ambiguous. The CDR3 contains 17 residues. Trimming stripped 5 bases from V and 6 bases from J, with 24 bases between. CDR1 is SGHTA and CDR2 is FQGTGA in the germline V gene. The DNA of the CDR3 is TGTGCCAGCAGCCCTGACCCGCGGAGACCTGTCTCGGATACGCAGTATTTT. This encodes CASSPDPRRPVSDTQYF.

CDR3 in amino acids: CASSVVLAKNIQYF. The CDR3 bases are TGTGCCAGTAGTGTAGTTCTAGCCAAAAACATTCAGTACTTC. The chain carries TRBV19 and TRBJ2-4, with no clear D. In germline, CDR1 is LNHDA, CDR2 SQIVND (reference sequence). There are 14 residues in the CDR3. Trimming pared 5 bases from V and 0 bases from J, leaving 8 bases between.

CDR3: CASSSRDPIAGGGEQYF. The CDR3 coding sequence is TGTGCCAGCAGTTCTCGGGATCCTATAGCGGGAGGGGGAGAGCAGTACTTC. The chain joins TRBV28 to TRBJ2-7; 11 positions agree with TRBD2. The CDR3 totals 17 residues. The germline V gene encodes CDR1 MDHEN and CDR2 SYDVKM. Trimming took 4 bases from V and 7 from J; bases not matched to a gene: 15.

This clone was counted a few times. This chain links TRBV30 with TRBJ1-1; D remains unclear. The CDR3 is made up of 14 amino acids. Trimming pared 1 base from V and 1 base from J, leaving 10 bases between. Germline-derived CDR1 and CDR2 are GTSNPN and SVGIG (reference sequence). The CDR3 DNA sequence: TGTGCCTGGAGTGGTTCTGTAGCGAACACTGAAGCTTTCTTT. It encodes CAWSGSVANTEAFF. The complete variable domain, with remaining parts taken from reference TRBV30 and TRBJ1-1, reads SQTIHQWPATLVQPVGSPLSLECTVEGTSNPNLYWYRQAAGRGLQLLFYSVGIGQISSEVPQNLSASRPQDRQFILSSKKLLLSDSGFYLCAWSGSVANTEAFFGQGTRLTVV.

The chain couples TRBV30 to TRBJ2-1; 11 bases are shared with TRBD2. CDR3 length: 15 residues. Looked up from germline, CDR1 is GTSNPN and CDR2 is SVGIG (reference sequence). The V gene end was trimmed by 3 bases and the J gene end by 7 bases; junction bases not matched to a gene: 8. The CDR3: CAWSPLAGGKNEQFF. The CDR3 DNA reads TGTGCCTGGAGCCCCCTAGCGGGAGGTAAGAATGAGCAGTTCTTC.

The CDR3 DNA sequence: TGTGCCAGCAGTTCATCATCCCAGGGGGCTCTAAGTAACAATGAGCAGTTCTTC. It specifies CASSSSSQGALSNNEQFF. This chain joins TRBV28 and TRBJ2-1; 8 bases map to TRBD1. The CDR3 length is 18 residues. Trimming at V came to 4 bases and at J to 5 bases, leaving 16 bases not matched to a gene. Germline lookup yields CDR1 MDHEN and CDR2 SYDVKM.